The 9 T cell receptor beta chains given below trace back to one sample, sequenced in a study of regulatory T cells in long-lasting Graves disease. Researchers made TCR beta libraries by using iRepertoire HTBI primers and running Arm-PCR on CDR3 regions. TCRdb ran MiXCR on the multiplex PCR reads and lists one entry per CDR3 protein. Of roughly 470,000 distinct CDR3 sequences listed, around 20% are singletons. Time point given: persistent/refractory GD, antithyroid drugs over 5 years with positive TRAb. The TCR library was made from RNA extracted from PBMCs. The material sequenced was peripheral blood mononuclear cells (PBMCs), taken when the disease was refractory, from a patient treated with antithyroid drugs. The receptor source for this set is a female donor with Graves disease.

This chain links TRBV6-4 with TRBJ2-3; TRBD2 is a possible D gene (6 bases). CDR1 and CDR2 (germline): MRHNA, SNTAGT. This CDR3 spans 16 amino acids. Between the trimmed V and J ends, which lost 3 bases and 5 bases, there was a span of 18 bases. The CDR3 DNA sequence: TGTGCCAGCAGTGAAGACTTCTGGGACTCCCTAGATACGCAGTATTTT. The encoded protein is CASSEDFWDSLDTQYF.

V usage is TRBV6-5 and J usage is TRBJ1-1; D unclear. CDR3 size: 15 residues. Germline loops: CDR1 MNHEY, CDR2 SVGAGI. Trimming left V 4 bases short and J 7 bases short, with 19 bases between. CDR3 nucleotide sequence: TGTGCCAGCAGTTCTAACTCCCTCCAAACCTATGAAGCTTTCTTT. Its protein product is CASSSNSLQTYEAFF.

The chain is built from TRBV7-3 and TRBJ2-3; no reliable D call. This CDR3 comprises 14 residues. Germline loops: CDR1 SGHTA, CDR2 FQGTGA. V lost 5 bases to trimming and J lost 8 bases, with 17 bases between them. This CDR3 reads CASSLSNVGATQYF. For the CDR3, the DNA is TGTGCCAGCAGCCTCTCCAACGTAGGCGCTACGCAGTATTTT.

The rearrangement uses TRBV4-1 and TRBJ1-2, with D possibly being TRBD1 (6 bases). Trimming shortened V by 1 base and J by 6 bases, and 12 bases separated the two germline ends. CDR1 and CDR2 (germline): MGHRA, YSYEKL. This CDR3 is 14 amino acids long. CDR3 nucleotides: TGCGCCAGCAGCCAAGTGGGGGGGCGGAATGGCTACACCTTC. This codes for CASSQVGGRNGYTF.

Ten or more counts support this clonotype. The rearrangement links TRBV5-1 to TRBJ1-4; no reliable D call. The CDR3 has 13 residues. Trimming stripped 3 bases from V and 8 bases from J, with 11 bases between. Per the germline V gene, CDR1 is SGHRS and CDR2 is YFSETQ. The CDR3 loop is CASSYDLQEKLFF. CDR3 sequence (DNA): TGCGCCAGCAGCTACGACCTCCAAGAAAAACTGTTTTTT.

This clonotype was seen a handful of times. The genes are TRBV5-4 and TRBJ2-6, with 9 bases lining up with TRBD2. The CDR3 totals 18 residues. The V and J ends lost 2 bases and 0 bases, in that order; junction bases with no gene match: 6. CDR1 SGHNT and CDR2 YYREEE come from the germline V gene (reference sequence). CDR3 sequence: CASSLPTSGTSGANVLTF. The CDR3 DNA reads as TGTGCCAGCAGCTTACCGACTAGCGGTACCTCTGGGGCCAACGTCCTGACTTTC. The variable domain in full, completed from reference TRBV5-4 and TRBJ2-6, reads ETGVTQSPTHLIKTRGQQVTLRCSSQSGHNTVSWYQQALGQGPQFIFQYYREEENGRGNFPPRFSGLQFPNYSSELNVNALELDDSALYLCASSLPTSGTSGANVLTFGAGSRLTVL.

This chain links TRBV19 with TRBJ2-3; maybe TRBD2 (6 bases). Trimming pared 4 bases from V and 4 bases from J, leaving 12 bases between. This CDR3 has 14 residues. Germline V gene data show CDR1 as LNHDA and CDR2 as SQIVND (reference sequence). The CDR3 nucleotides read TGTGCCAGTAGTACCGGAGGGCATGCAGATACGCAGTATTTT. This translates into CASSTGGHADTQYF. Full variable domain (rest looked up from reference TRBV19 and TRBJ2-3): DGGITQSPKYLFRKEGQNVTLSCEQNLNHDAMYWYRQDPGQGLRLIYYSQIVNDFQKGDIAEGYSVSREKKESFPLTVTSAQKNPTAFYLCASSTGGHADTQYFGPGTRLTVL.

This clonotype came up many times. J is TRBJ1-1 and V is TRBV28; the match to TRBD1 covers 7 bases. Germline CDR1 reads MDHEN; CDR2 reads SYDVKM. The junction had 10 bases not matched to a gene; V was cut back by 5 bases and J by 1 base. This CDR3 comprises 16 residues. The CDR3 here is CASSAGQPPENTEAFF. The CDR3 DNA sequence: TGTGCCAGCAGTGCGGGACAGCCTCCGGAGAACACTGAAGCTTTCTTT.

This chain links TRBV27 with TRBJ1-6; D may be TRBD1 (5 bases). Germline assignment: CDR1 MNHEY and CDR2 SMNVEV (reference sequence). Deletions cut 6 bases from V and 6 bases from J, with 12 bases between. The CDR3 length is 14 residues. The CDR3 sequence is CASRGLSINSPLHF. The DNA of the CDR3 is TGTGCCAGCAGGGGACTGAGCATTAATTCACCCCTCCACTTT.